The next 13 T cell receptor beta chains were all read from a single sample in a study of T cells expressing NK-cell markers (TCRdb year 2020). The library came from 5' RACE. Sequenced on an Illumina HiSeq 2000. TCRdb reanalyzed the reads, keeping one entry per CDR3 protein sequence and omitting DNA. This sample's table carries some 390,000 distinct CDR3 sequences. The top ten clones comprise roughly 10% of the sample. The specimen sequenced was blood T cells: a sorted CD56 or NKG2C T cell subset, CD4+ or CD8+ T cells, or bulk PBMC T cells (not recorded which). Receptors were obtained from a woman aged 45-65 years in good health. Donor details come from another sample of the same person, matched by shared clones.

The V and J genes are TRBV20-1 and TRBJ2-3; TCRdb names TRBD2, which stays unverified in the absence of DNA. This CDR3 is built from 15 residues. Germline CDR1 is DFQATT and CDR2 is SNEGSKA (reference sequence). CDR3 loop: CSASMLSGLSDTQYF.

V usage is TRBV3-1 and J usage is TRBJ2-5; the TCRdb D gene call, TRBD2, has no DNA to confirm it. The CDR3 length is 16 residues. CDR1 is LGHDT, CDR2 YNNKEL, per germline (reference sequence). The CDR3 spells CASSQEGGGGWETQYF.

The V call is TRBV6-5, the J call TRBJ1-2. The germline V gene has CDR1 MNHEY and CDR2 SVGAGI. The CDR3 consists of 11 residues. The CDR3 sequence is CASSSPWGYTF.

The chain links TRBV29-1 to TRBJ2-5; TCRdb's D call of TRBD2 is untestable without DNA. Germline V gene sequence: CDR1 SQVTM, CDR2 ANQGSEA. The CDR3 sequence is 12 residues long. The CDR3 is CSVNGEWETQYF.

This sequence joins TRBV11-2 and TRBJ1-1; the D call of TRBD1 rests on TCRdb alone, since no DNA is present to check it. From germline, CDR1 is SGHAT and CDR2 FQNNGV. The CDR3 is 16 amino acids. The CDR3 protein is CASSPPRGNSNTEAFF.

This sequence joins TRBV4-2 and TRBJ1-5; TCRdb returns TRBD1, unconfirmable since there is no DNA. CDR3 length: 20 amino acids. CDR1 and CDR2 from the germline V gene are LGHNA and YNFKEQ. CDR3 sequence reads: CASSQDIQGSGRVSYQPQHF.

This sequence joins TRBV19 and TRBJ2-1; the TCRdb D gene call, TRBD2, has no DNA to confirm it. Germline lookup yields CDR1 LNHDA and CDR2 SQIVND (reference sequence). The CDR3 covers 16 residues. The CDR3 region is CASSPLGSGGYNEQFF.

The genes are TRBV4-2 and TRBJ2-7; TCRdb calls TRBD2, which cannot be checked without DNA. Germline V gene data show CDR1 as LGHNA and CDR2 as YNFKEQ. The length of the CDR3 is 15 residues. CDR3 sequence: CASSQNPGLRYEQYF.

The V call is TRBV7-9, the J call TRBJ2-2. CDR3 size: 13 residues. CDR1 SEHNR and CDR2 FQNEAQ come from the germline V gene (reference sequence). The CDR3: CAIDLKYTGELFF.

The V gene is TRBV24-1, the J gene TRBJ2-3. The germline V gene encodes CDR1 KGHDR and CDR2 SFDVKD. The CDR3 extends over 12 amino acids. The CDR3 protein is CATSDLTQGWYF.

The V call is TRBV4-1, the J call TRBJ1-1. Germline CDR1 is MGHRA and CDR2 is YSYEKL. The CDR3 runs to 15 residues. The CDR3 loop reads CASSQEGGGGVEAFF.

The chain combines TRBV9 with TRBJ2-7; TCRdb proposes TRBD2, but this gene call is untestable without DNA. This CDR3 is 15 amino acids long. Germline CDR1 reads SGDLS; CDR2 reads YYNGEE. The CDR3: CASSGLAGGHYEQYF.

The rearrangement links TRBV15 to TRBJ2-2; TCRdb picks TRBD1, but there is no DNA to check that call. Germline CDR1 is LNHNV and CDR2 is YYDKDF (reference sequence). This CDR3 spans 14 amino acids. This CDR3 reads CATSRIRGGGELFF.